Shown below are 19 T cell receptor beta chains from a single sample sequenced in a study of Ad26.COV2.S vaccination and SARS-CoV-2 variants (dated by TCRdb to about 2021). Library generation was performed with the immunoSEQ multiplex PCR assay. The immuneACCESS repertoire file appears here via TCRdb, limited to in-frame rearrangements. These files lack a portion of the clones; in checked studies, under half of the deficit traces to unresolved V genes, and the cause of the others is not known. The sample has fewer than 600,000 clones on record, 89% of them singletons. The ten largest account for 1.7% of the sample. The sample's treatment or condition label is to be understood as: over 15 received Ad26.COV2.S at low or high dose, single or two shots; roughly five received placebo; per-sample allocation not given. Repertoires of vaccine and placebo recipients were sequenced from samples taken on day 63 after the first injection.

This sample comprised peripheral blood, obtained in a trial of Ad26.COV2.S vaccine versus placebo. These receptors were taken from a person between 18 and 60 years old who received the Ad26.COV2.S COVID-19 vaccine or a placebo.

The chain couples TRBV11-1 to TRBJ2-6; D uncertain. The CDR3 contains 15 residues. Trimming removed 4 bases from V and 3 bases from J, with 10 bases in between. Germline-derived CDR1 and CDR2 are SGHAT and FQDESV (reference sequence). DNA for the CDR3: TGTGCCAGCAGCTCTAATTCGGGTGGGGCCAACGTCCTGACTTTC. Its protein product is CASSSNSGGANVLTF.

The rearrangement links TRBV7-9 to TRBJ2-7, with 7 bases lining up with TRBD1. The V gene end was trimmed by 5 bases and the J gene end by 0 bases; junction bases not matched to a gene: 7. Germline V gives CDR1 SEHNR, CDR2 FQNEAQ (reference sequence). CDR3 size: 15 residues. CDR3 bases: TGTGCCAGCAGCCTGCAACAGGGGAGCTCCTACGAGCAGTACTTC. Translating it yields CASSLQQGSSYEQYF.

This clone was recorded once. The rearrangement links TRBV10-1 to TRBJ1-1; no firm D call. V shed 5 bases and J shed 0 bases, with 13 bases lying between them. Germline V gene lookup returns CDR1 WNHNN and CDR2 SYGVQD (reference sequence). The CDR3 is 15 amino acids. The CDR3, as DNA: TGCGCCAGCAGTCCCCGAGGCTTTTTGAACACTGAAGCTTTCTTT. It yields the protein CASSPRGFLNTEAFF.

In its sample, this clone was seen once. The rearrangement uses TRBV19 and TRBJ2-7, with D perhaps TRBD2 (6 bases). The V gene lost 3 bases and the J gene lost 2 bases, with 14 bases spanning the gap. The CDR3 spans 15 residues. Germline V CDR1 and CDR2: LNHDA, SQIVND (reference sequence). CDR3 residues: CASSIWRGYAYEQYF. CDR3 bases: TGTGCCAGTAGTATTTGGCGGGGCTACGCCTACGAGCAGTACTTC.

The chain has TRBV7-9 and TRBJ2-3; 10 bases are shared with TRBD1. V lost 5 bases, J lost 6 bases, and 11 bases stayed unmatched. The CDR3 runs 16 residues. Looked up from germline, CDR1 is SEHNR and CDR2 is FQNEAQ (reference sequence). The CDR3 DNA reads as TGTGCCAGCAGCCTAGTGGGACAGGGGCCAAGGGATACGCAGTATTTT. Its protein product is CASSLVGQGPRDTQYF.

The chain uses TRBV6-6 and TRBJ2-2; unclear D gene. The V gene's germline CDR1 is MNHNY and CDR2 SVGAGI (reference sequence). This CDR3 spans 11 amino acids. V lost 0 bases and J 9 bases, leaving 2 bases between the germline ends. The CDR3 region is CASSYSRELFF. Written as DNA, the CDR3 is TGTGCCAGCAGTTACTCGCGGGAGCTGTTTTTT.

This chain's CDR3 is CASSVVADLTGGEGQPQHF. The CDR3 DNA reads TGTGCCAGCAGCGTAGTCGCCGATTTAACAGGGGGCGAAGGTCAGCCCCAGCATTTT. This rearrangement joins TRBV7-2 to TRBJ1-5; 9 bases line up with TRBD1. The V segment lost 5 bases and the J segment 6 bases; nucleotides outside the gene matches: 20. Germline CDR1 reads SGHTA; CDR2 reads FQGNSA. The CDR3 length is 19 residues.

The gene calls are TRBV18 and TRBJ2-3; TRBD2 aligns across 8 bases. Per germline, CDR1 KGHSH and CDR2 LQKENI. CDR3 length: 15 amino acids. The V segment lost 3 bases and the J segment 0 bases; nucleotides outside the gene matches: 2. The CDR3 here is CASSPVAGSTDTQYF. The DNA of the CDR3 is TGTGCCAGCTCACCCGTAGCGGGGAGCACAGATACGCAGTATTTT.

The chain uses TRBV4-2 and TRBJ2-1; 11 bases match TRBD1. V shed 7 bases, J shed 6 bases, and the junction held 5 bases outside the gene matches. Germline CDR1 is LGHNA and CDR2 is YNFKEQ. The CDR3 loop spans 14 amino acids. CDR3 protein: CASNRDRGGNEQFF. The CDR3 DNA is TGTGCCAGCAACCGGGACAGGGGGGGCAATGAGCAGTTCTTC.

The V gene is TRBV5-1, the J gene TRBJ1-1, with D possibly TRBD1 on 6 matching bases. The CDR3 sequence is 13 residues long. Germline loops: CDR1 SGHRS, CDR2 YFSETQ. V dropped 4 bases and J dropped 1 base, with 8 bases sitting between them. The CDR3 DNA reads as TGCGCCAGCAGCACGACAGGGAACACTGAAGCTTTCTTT. Amino acids: CASSTTGNTEAFF.

The chain recombines TRBV6-6 with TRBJ1-2; D not certain. The CDR3 consists of 13 residues. The V end was cut by 6 bases, the J end by 4 bases, with 12 bases between. Germline V gives CDR1 MNHNY, CDR2 SVGAGI (reference sequence). CDR3 nucleotides: TGTGCCAGCAGACCGACCAGTGGCTATGGCTACACCTTC. This encodes CASRPTSGYGYTF.

The V call is TRBV2, the J call TRBJ2-4, with TRBD1 matching 11 bases. In germline, CDR1 is SNHLY, CDR2 FYNNEI. V lost 6 bases to trimming and J lost 6 bases; unmatched junction nucleotides: 4. The CDR3 totals 14 residues. For the CDR3, the DNA is TGTGCCAGCAGAGAGGGACAGGGGGGAAACATTCAGTACTTC. Protein sequence: CASREGQGGNIQYF.

The chain uses TRBV13 and TRBJ1-6; 9 bases agree with TRBD1. V lost 4 bases to trimming and J lost 2 bases; unmatched junction nucleotides: 9. CDR1 and CDR2 from the germline V gene are PRHDT and FYEKMQ (reference sequence). CDR3 length equals 18 residues. The CDR3 protein is CASSSRDRVEAYNSPLHF. CDR3 bases: TGTGCCAGCAGCTCCCGGGACAGGGTTGAGGCCTATAATTCACCCCTCCACTTT.

The chain employs TRBV21-1 and TRBJ1-1. TRBV21-1 is deemed a pseudogene. The CDR3 consists of 15 residues. CDR3: CASSILGGGNTEAFF. The CDR3 coding sequence is TGTGCCAGCAGCATCCTTGGAGGAGGCAACACTGAAGCTTTCTTT.

A word on this clone: This sample includes further DNA sequences coding for the same CDR3. The V and J genes are TRBV3-1 (or the pseudogene TRBV3-2) and TRBJ2-3; D unresolved. Trimming removed 4 bases at V and 1 base at J, with 6 bases between. This CDR3 region has 13 residues. The V gene's germline CDR1 is LGHDT and CDR2 YNNKEL (reference sequence). The DNA of the CDR3 is TGTGCCAGCAGCCCCTTGGGCACAGATACGCAGTATTTT. As protein: CASSPLGTDTQYF.

This chain joins TRBV9 and TRBJ2-7; TRBD2 matches at 9 bases. The CDR3 has 13 amino acids. V shed 3 bases and J 6 bases; nucleotides not matched to a gene: 4. Germline CDR1 and CDR2: SGDLS and YYNGEE. CDR3 nucleotide sequence: TGTGCCAGCAGCGGTGGACTAGCGCGCGAGCAGTACTTC. It encodes CASSGGLAREQYF.

With respect to this clone: At one end the junction does not follow the germline gene, possibly because of a read error. The V gene is TRBV4-2, the J gene TRBJ1-5; TRBD1 agrees at 7 bases. The CDR3 is 15 residues long. The germline gives CDR1 LGHNA, CDR2 YNFKEQ. The CDR3 region is CASSKDRRTGQPQHF. The CDR3 region has the DNA TGTGCCAGCAGCAAAGACAGGAGGACAGGTCAGCCCCAGCATTTT.

V usage is TRBV7-6 and J usage is TRBJ1-4; weak D call: TRBD1 (6 bases). Trimming cost V 5 bases and J 5 bases, with 12 bases left between them. Germline V gene data show CDR1 as SGHVS and CDR2 as FNYEAQ. This CDR3 comprises 14 residues. DNA for the CDR3: TGTGCCAGCAGCCGACTGCAGGGGAATGAAAAACTGTTTTTT. It codes for CASSRLQGNEKLFF.

This clone was detected only a few times. The chain has TRBV18 and TRBJ1-5; D remains ambiguous. The V end lost 2 bases, the J end lost 7 bases, and 15 bases lay between the germline ends. The length of the CDR3 is 15 residues. Germline CDR1 and CDR2: KGHSH and LQKENI. DNA of the CDR3: TGTGCCAGCTCACCAGCCACGGCAAAAGGGCAGCCCCAGCATTTT. Protein: CASSPATAKGQPQHF.